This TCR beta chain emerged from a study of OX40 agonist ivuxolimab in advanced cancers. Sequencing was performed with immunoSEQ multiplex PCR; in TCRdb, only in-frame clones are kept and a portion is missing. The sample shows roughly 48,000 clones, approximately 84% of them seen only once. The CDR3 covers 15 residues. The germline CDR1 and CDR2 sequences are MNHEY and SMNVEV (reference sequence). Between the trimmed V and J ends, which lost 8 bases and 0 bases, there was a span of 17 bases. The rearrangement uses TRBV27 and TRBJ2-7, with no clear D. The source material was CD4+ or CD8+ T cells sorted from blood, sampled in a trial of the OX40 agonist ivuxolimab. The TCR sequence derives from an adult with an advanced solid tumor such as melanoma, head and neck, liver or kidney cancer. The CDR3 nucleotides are TGTGCCAGCCGTAAATTAGGGAAGAACTCCTACGAGCAGTACTTC. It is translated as CASRKLGKNSYEQYF.